This is a list of T cell receptor beta chains from one sample in a study of regulatory T cells in long-lasting Graves disease. Via MiXCR, TCRdb re-called the multiplex PCR reads, giving one row per CDR3 protein. This sample has about 540,000 distinct CDR3 sequences; less than 15% occur once, and the top ten carry roughly 10%. These data were also filed under a second study, of T cells in Graves' hyperthyroidism and ophthalmopathy.

Sequenced here: peripheral blood mononuclear cells (PBMCs), sampled at new diagnosis, from a patient treated with antithyroid drugs. Source of these receptors: a man aged 25-45 years with Graves disease. Each CDR3 is given with its conserved first and last residue. The D gene is left open where the match is weak. Clone sizes are given selectively: once, few, many, or a class where the clone is expanded.

j_call d_call clone_size v_call cdr3_aa cdr3_nt
TRBJ2-7 TRBD2 NA TRBV19 CASKTSGSSYEQYF TGTGCCAGTAAGACTAGCGGGAGCTCCTACGAGCAGTACTTC
TRBJ1-3 NA NA TRBV10-2 CASSLGPVSGNTIYF TGCGCCAGCAGTCTTGGACCGGTCTCTGGAAACACCATATATTTT
TRBJ1-5 NA few TRBV19 CASKKGLNYNQPQHF TGTGCCAGTAAAAAGGGCTTGAACTACAATCAGCCCCAGCATTTT
TRBJ2-7 TRBD2 NA TRBV19 CASAGTSGYEQYF TGTGCCAGTGCCGGGACTAGCGGCTACGAGCAGTACTTC
TRBJ1-2 TRBD1 many TRBV20-1 CSALLAGGDYGYTF TGCAGTGCCCTTCTGGCAGGGGGTGACTATGGCTACACCTTC
TRBJ2-5 TRBD1 many TRBV11-2 CASSPIRRQGPVAPPRAQYF TGTGCCAGCAGCCCCATACGAAGACAGGGGCCGGTCGCCCCCCCCAGGGCCCAGTACTTC
TRBJ2-1 TRBD2 NA TRBV6-1 CASSGGTTLWDEQFF TGTGCCAGCAGTGGAGGGACTACCCTTTGGGATGAGCAGTTCTTC
TRBJ2-1 TRBD2 many TRBV29-1 CSPAGLAGSNEQFF TGCAGCCCGGCGGGACTAGCGGGAAGCAATGAGCAGTTCTTC
TRBJ2-7 NA NA TRBV11-3 CASSFGAGNYEQYF TGTGCCAGCAGCTTTGGGGCGGGAAACTACGAGCAGTACTTC
TRBJ2-2 TRBD2 many TRBV10-1 CASSLIRGASGTNTGELFF TGCGCCAGCAGCCTAATAAGGGGGGCTAGCGGGACGAACACCGGGGAGCTGTTTTTT
TRBJ2-2 NA NA TRBV30 CAWSERTRDTGELFF TGTGCCTGGAGTGAAAGGACCCGTGACACCGGGGAGCTGTTTTTT
TRBJ1-1 NA many TRBV7-6 CASSNGGRMNTEAFF TGTGCCAGCAGTAACGGCGGACGGATGAACACTGAAGCTTTCTTT
TRBJ2-1 TRBD2 NA TRBV30 CACLAANVNEQFF TGTGCCTGCCTAGCGGCTAATGTCAATGAGCAGTTCTTC
TRBJ1-5 NA NA TRBV12-5 CASGPYSNQPQHF TGTGCTAGTGGTCCTTATAGCAATCAGCCCCAGCATTTT
TRBJ2-7 NA few TRBV18 CASSPMGRGSEQYF TGTGCCAGCTCTCCCATGGGCAGGGGATCAGAGCAGTACTTC
TRBJ1-2 NA many TRBV27 CATYSGQLGGYTF TGTGCCACCTACTCTGGACAGCTCGGGGGCTACACCTTC
TRBJ1-5 TRBD1 once TRBV20-1 CLLYGQGNQPQHF TGCCTTTTATACGGACAGGGGAATCAGCCCCAGCATTTT
TRBJ2-3 TRBD2 few TRBV4-1 CASSQDLGGGAPSTDTQYF TGCGCCAGCAGCCAAGATCTTGGCGGGGGGGCCCCTAGCACAGATACGCAGTATTTT
TRBJ1-1 NA many TRBV7-2 CARAGGGTEAFF TGTGCCCGTGCCGGGGGTGGGACTGAAGCTTTCTTT
TRBJ1-1 NA few TRBV7-9 CASSVTKNTEAFF TGTGCCAGCAGCGTTACGAAGAACACTGAAGCTTTCTTT
TRBJ2-1 TRBD2 many TRBV27 CASSTIAGVEFF TGTGCCAGCAGTACAATAGCGGGAGTGGAGTTCTTC
TRBJ2-7 NA many TRBV19 CASSIAQGRQEQYF TGTGCCAGTAGTATAGCACAGGGCCGCCAAGAGCAGTACTTC
TRBJ1-5 NA many TRBV27 CASSLRASNGAAARQPQHF TGTGCCAGCAGTTTAAGAGCTTCTAACGGGGCGGCCGCCCGGCAGCCCCAGCATTTT
TRBJ2-7 TRBD2 many TRBV4-2 CASSQVASGGTYEQYF TGTGCCAGCAGCCAAGTCGCTAGCGGGGGGACCTACGAGCAGTACTTC
TRBJ2-3 TRBD2 NA TRBV5-5 CASSWYSGTGDTQYF TGTGCCAGCAGCTGGTATAGCGGGACTGGAGATACGCAGTATTTT
TRBJ2-7 NA many TRBV12-3/TRBV12-4 CASSRKDEQYF TGTGCCAGCAGTCGGAAAGACGAGCAGTACTTC
TRBJ2-7 TRBD1 many TRBV12-3/TRBV12-4 CASSDARQGYEQYF TGTGCCAGCAGTGACGCGAGACAGGGCTACGAGCAGTACTTC
TRBJ1-1 NA NA TRBV7-2 CASSLWEGGRPEAFF TGTGCCAGCAGCTTATGGGAGGGGGGTCGGCCTGAAGCTTTCTTT
TRBJ2-3 NA few TRBV12-3/TRBV12-4 CATTPGLDTQYF TGTGCCACCACCCCTGGTTTGGATACGCAGTATTTT
TRBJ1-1 TRBD1 many TRBV19 CASSKDRDTEAFF TGTGCCAGTAGTAAAGACAGGGACACTGAAGCTTTCTTT
TRBJ2-1 NA NA TRBV5-4 CATQDASSYNEQFF TGTGCCACCCAGGACGCTAGCTCCTACAATGAGCAGTTCTTC
TRBJ1-5 NA many TRBV29-1 CSVGTGLGNQPQHF TGCAGCGTCGGGACGGGGTTGGGCAATCAGCCCCAGCATTTT
TRBJ1-1 TRBD1 many TRBV24-1 CATSGRGDTEAFF TGTGCCACCAGTGGCAGGGGGGATACTGAAGCTTTCTTT
TRBJ2-5 NA NA TRBV7-9 CASSLFQETQYF TGTGCCAGCAGCTTATTCCAAGAGACCCAGTACTTC
TRBJ2-5 TRBD2 many TRBV6-2/TRBV6-3 CASSEVEAGGPETQYF TGTGCCAGCAGTGAAGTGGAAGCGGGAGGGCCTGAGACCCAGTACTTC
TRBJ2-5 NA few TRBV29-1 CSVGGFGGGAGETQYF TGCAGCGTGGGAGGGTTTGGGGGGGGGGCAGGAGAGACCCAGTACTTC
TRBJ1-5 NA few TRBV27 CASTYRGTGVTDTQHF TGTGCCAGTACTTATCGGGGGACCGGGGTTACAGATACGCAGCATTTT
TRBJ2-5 NA many TRBV6-1 CASSTNPSGLQETQYF TGTGCCAGCAGTACCAACCCTTCGGGGCTACAAGAGACCCAGTACTTC
TRBJ2-7 TRBD2 NA TRBV7-2 CASSPGLAGEGATYEQYF TGTGCCAGCAGCCCGGGACTAGCGGGAGAGGGGGCAACCTACGAGCAGTACTTC
TRBJ2-1 TRBD2 many TRBV20-1 CSARGLAGMNEQFF TGCAGTGCTAGAGGACTAGCGGGAATGAATGAGCAGTTCTTC
TRBJ2-7 NA many TRBV29-1 CSAASRHSYEQYF TGCAGCGCCGCTAGCCGACACTCCTACGAGCAGTACTTC